The entry that follows covers one T cell receptor beta chain sequence. The V gene's germline CDR1 is SGHDT and CDR2 YYEEEE. The V segment lost 2 bases and the J segment 4 bases; nucleotides outside the gene matches: 11. This CDR3 has 17 residues. The source of the sample is a study of blood T cell repertoires in COVID-19. Only in-frame clones appear in the TCRdb table, and some are missing; sequencing was by immunoSEQ multiplex PCR. The sample gives around 160,000 clones, roughly 93% of which show up once; about 2% is in the top ten. This TCR came from a woman aged 55-69 years with COVID-19, enrolled during active disease. The chain recombines TRBV5-6 with TRBJ1-5, with 8 bases matching TRBD1. The material sequenced was peripheral blood. The CDR3 reads CASSLTGGPPTNQPQHF. CDR3 coding DNA: TGTGCCAGCAGCTTAACAGGGGGGCCGCCCACTAATCAGCCCCAGCATTTT. Together with reference TRBV5-6 and TRBJ1-5, the CDR3 gives the full variable domain: DAGVTQSPTHLIKTRGQQVTLRCSPKSGHDTVSWYQQALGQGPQFIFQYYEEEERQRGNFPDRFSGHQFPNYSSELNVNALLLGDSALYLCASSLTGGPPTNQPQHFGDGTRLSIL.